This T cell receptor beta chain was sequenced in a study of shared clonotypes between healthy human individuals. Healthy adults negative for HIV, lacking recent acute infections or vaccinations, served as donors. Clones were sequenced by immunoSEQ multiplex PCR, and TCRdb holds only the in-frame ones, with some missing. The sample has fewer than 200,000 clones; approximately 70% are singletons. Germline CDR1 is SGDLS and CDR2 is YYNGEE. V lost 2 bases to trimming and J lost 5 bases, with 14 bases between them. The CDR3 sequence is 14 residues long. The sequenced material came from memory CD4+ T cells sorted from blood. The subset was: CD45RA-negative fraction. V and J are TRBV9 and TRBJ2-7, with a tentative D call TRBD1 (6 bases). The sequence was obtained from a man younger than 40 in good health. CDR3 sequence: CASSVEDRYNEQYF. The CDR3 DNA reads as TGTGCCAGCAGCGTCGAAGACAGGTACAACGAGCAGTACTTC. The variable domain in full, completed from reference TRBV9 and TRBJ2-7, reads DSGVTQTPKHLITATGQRVTLRCSPRSGDLSVYWYQQSLDQGLQFLIQYYNGEERAKGNILERFSAQQFPDLHSELNLSSLELGDSALYFCASSVEDRYNEQYFGPGTRLTVT.